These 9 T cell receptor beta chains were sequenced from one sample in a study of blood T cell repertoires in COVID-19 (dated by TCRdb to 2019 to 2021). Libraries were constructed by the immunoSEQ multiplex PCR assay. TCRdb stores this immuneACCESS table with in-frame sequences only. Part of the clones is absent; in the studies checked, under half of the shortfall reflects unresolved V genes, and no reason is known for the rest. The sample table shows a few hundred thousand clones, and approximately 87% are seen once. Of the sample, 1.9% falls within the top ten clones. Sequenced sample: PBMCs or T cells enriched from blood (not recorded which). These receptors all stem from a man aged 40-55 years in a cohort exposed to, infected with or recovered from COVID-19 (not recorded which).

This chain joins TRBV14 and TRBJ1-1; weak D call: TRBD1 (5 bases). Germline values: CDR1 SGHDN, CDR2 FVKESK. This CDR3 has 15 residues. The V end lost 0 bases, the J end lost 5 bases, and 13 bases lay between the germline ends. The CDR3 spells CASSQDRDFGTEAFF. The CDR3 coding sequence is TGTGCCAGCAGCCAAGACAGGGATTTTGGGACTGAAGCTTTCTTT.

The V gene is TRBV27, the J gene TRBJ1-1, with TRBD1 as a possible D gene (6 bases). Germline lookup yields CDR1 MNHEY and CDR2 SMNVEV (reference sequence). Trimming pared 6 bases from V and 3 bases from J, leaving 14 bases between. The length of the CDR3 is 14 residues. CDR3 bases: TGTGCCAGCAGACAGGGTGGGTCGCACACTGAAGCTTTCTTT. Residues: CASRQGGSHTEAFF.

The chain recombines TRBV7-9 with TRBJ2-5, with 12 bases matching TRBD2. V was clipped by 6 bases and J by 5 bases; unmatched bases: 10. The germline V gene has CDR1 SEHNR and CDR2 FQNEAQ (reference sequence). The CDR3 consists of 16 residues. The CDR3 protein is CASSSNRLAGDETQYF. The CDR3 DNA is TGTGCCAGCAGTTCCAACCGACTAGCGGGAGATGAGACCCAGTACTTC.

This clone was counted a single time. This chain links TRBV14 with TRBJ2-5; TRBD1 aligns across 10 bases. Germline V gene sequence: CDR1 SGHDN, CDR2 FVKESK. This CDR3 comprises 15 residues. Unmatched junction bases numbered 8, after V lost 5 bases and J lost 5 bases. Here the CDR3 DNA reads TGTGCCAGCAGCACCTGGGACAGGGGATTCGAGACCCAGTACTTC. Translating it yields CASSTWDRGFETQYF.

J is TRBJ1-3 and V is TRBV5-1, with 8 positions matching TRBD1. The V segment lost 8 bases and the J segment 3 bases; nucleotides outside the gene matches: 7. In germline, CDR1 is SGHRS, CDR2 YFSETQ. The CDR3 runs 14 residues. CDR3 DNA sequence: TGCGCCAGTCGGAGGACAGGGAGTGGAAACACCATATATTTT. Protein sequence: CASRRTGSGNTIYF.

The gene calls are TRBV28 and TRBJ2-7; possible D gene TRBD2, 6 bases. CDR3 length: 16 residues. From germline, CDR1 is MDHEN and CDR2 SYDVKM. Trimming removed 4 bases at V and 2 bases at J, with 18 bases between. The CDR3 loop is CASSSTFAGIPYEQYF. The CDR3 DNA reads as TGTGCCAGCAGTTCGACCTTCGCGGGAATCCCCTACGAGCAGTACTTC.

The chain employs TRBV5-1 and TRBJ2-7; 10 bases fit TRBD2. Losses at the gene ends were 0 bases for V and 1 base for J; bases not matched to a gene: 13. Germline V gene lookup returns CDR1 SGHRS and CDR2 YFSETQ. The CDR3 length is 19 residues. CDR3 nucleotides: TGCGCCAGCAGCTTGGTAAGGGGGCTAGCGGGAGAAGGTTCCTACGAGCAGTACTTC. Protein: CASSLVRGLAGEGSYEQYF.

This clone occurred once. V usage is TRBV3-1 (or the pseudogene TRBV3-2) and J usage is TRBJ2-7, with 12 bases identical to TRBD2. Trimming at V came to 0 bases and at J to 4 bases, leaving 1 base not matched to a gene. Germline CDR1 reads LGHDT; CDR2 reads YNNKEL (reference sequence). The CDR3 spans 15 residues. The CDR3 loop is CASSQEGLAGYEQYF. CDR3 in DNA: TGTGCCAGCAGCCAAGAAGGACTAGCGGGATACGAGCAGTACTTC.

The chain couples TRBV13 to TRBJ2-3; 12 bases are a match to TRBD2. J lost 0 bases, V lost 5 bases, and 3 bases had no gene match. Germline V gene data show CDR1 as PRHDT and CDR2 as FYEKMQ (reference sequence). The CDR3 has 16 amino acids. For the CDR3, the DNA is TGTGCCAGCAGCCTAGCGGGAGGGCCTAGCACAGATACGCAGTATTTT. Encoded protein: CASSLAGGPSTDTQYF.